The sequence of this T cell receptor beta chain was determined in a study of T cell changes during pregnancy in multiple sclerosis. Profiled with immunoSEQ multiplex PCR; TCRdb holds only in-frame clones, not every one. The repertoire consists of approximately 100,000 clones, with around 93% occurring once and the leading ten covering 0.7% to 0.9%. Germline-derived CDR1 and CDR2 are SNHLY and FYNNEI. The CDR3 covers 15 residues. V lost 1 base and J lost 4, with 14 bases in between. The sequence was obtained from a female donor with multiple sclerosis, enrolled in a pregnancy study. Source: peripheral blood, taken before pregnancy. The chain links TRBV2 to TRBJ2-7; no clear D gene. The CDR3 DNA is TGTGCCAGCAGTGAAGGTCCAGGTTTTAGGTACGAGCAGTACTTC. Translation: CASSEGPGFRYEQYF.